A single sample gave rise to the 14 T cell receptor beta chains below, sequenced in a study of early T cells in non-severe SARS-CoV-2 infection. Each CDR3 protein gets one entry after TCRdb re-called the 5' RACE reads with MiXCR. Of some 82,000 distinct CDR3 sequences listed, about 12% are singletons. The material sequenced was whole blood, taken at baseline. The receptors were sampled from an adult who was a healthcare worker with PCR-confirmed SARS-CoV-2 infection or an uninfected control (not recorded which).

The gene calls are TRBV20-1 and TRBJ1-5; D is possibly TRBD1 (6 bases). V gave up 5 bases and J gave up 3 bases, with 20 bases separating them. Germline-derived CDR1 and CDR2 are DFQATT and SNEGSKA (reference sequence). The CDR3 has 16 residues. CDR3 sequence (DNA): TGCAGTGCTGGGGAAGCTACAGGGCTCGACAATCAGCCCCAGCATTTT. Its translation: CSAGEATGLDNQPQHF.

The chain is built from TRBV7-9 and TRBJ1-6; no clear D. V shed 5 bases and J shed 10 bases, with 12 bases lying between them. The CDR3 spans 13 residues. Germline assignment: CDR1 SEHNR and CDR2 FQNEAQ (reference sequence). As DNA, the CDR3 is TGTGCCAGCAGCCCCTTTGGGGTGTCACCCCTCCACTTT. Its protein is CASSPFGVSPLHF.

In its sample, this clonotype was seen a few times. This chain connects TRBV30 to TRBJ1-5, with TRBD1 as a possible D gene (5 bases). The CDR3 has 13 residues. Germline V gene lookup returns CDR1 GTSNPN and CDR2 SVGIG (reference sequence). In nucleotides, the CDR3 is TGTGCGGCGGGACCCAGCAACAATCAGCCCCAGCATTTT. It yields the protein CAAGPSNNQPQHF.

This sequence joins TRBV2 and TRBJ1-3; D is ambiguous. This CDR3 comprises 15 residues. V shed 1 base and J shed 2 bases, with 9 bases lying between them. The germline CDR1 and CDR2 sequences are SNHLY and FYNNEI. The CDR3 here is CASSEEWGTGNTIYF. The DNA for the CDR3 is TGTGCCAGCAGTGAAGAGTGGGGAACTGGAAACACCATATATTTT.

This clonotype was observed a handful of times. The chain is built from TRBV10-2 and TRBJ1-2; no firm D call. The CDR3 contains 13 residues. Germline CDR1 is WSHSY and CDR2 is SAAADI. V lost 4 bases and J 4 bases, leaving 10 bases between the germline ends. In DNA, the CDR3 is TGCGCCAGCAGTGGGACGGGTCTCTATGGCTACACCTTC. It encodes CASSGTGLYGYTF.

This clonotype was counted between two and nine times. CDR3 residues: CASSFNWAGELFF. The CDR3 region has the DNA TGTGCCAGCAGTTTTAATTGGGCCGGGGAGCTGTTTTTT. This chain uses TRBV12-3 or TRBV12-4 with TRBJ2-2; D gene unclear. The CDR3 contains 13 residues. Trimming left V 3 bases short and J 6 bases short, with 8 bases between.

A few counts support this clonotype. The chain joins TRBV20-1 to TRBJ1-2; 7 bases map to TRBD1. The V and J ends lost 6 bases and 4 bases, in that order; junction bases with no gene match: 11. Per germline, CDR1 DFQATT and CDR2 SNEGSKA (reference sequence). The CDR3 consists of 14 residues. The CDR3 sequence: CSAQDRSSIYGYTF. The CDR3 bases are TGCAGTGCCCAGGACAGGTCCTCGATCTATGGCTACACCTTC.

This clonotype was seen many times. The chain joins TRBV5-1 to TRBJ2-2, with 10 bases fitting TRBD2. The CDR3 is 19 amino acids. Germline values: CDR1 SGHRS, CDR2 YFSETQ. The trim removed 4 bases at V and 1 base at J, leaving 13 bases unmatched. The CDR3 nucleotides are TGCGCCAGCAGCCATCGCGGACTAGCGGAAAAAATGAACACCGGGGAGCTGTTTTTT. It is translated as CASSHRGLAEKMNTGELFF.

This clonotype rates as medium-sized. This chain uses TRBV20-1 with TRBJ2-1; 9 positions match TRBD1. CDR1 DFQATT and CDR2 SNEGSKA come from the germline V gene (reference sequence). Trimming removed 0 bases from V and 7 bases from J; junction bases left unmatched: 7. CDR3 size: 15 residues. CDR3 sequence (DNA): TGCAGTGCTAGAGATCCCGGGACAGGGAAGAATGAGCAGTTCTTC. Amino acids: CSARDPGTGKNEQFF.

In this sample, this clonotype turned up a few times. V is TRBV7-8 and J is TRBJ2-7, with D perhaps matching TRBD2 (6 bases). The V and J ends lost 5 bases and 2 bases respectively, with 19 bases between them. CDR3 size: 16 residues. Germline V gene lookup returns CDR1 SGHVS and CDR2 FQNEAQ. CDR3 DNA: TGTGCCAGCAGCCCCAGCGGGCAGGGATTCCCCTACGAGCAGTACTTC. Protein: CASSPSGQGFPYEQYF.

This chain links TRBV5-4 with TRBJ1-3; D unclear. CDR3 size: 17 residues. Trimming left V 0 bases short and J 4 bases short, with 17 bases between. Germline loops: CDR1 SGHNT, CDR2 YYREEE (reference sequence). CDR3 sequence (DNA): TGTGCCAGCAGCTTGGGAGGAAACTTGCCCCGCGGAAACACCATATATTTT. Its protein is CASSLGGNLPRGNTIYF.

This clonotype was picked up one time. The chain couples TRBV5-1 to TRBJ2-5; 11 bases map to TRBD2. The CDR3 contains 16 residues. From germline, CDR1 is SGHRS and CDR2 YFSETQ. The ends lost 2 bases at V and 2 bases at J; junction bases unmatched: 5. The CDR3 loop is CASSLTGTSGQETQYF. Here the CDR3 DNA reads TGCGCCAGCAGCTTAACCGGGACTAGCGGTCAAGAGACCCAGTACTTC.

This clonotype was observed a handful of times. V gene TRBV11-2 combines with J gene TRBJ2-2, with D maybe TRBD2 (5 bases). CDR3 size: 14 residues. V shed 6 bases and J shed 6 bases, with 14 bases lying between them. Germline V gene sequence: CDR1 SGHAT, CDR2 FQNNGV. CDR3 nucleotide sequence: TGTGCCAGCAGTGCTTCGGCGGGTCCCGGGGAGCTGTTTTTT. This sequence encodes CASSASAGPGELFF.

This clonotype was observed many times. The chain links TRBV3-1 to TRBJ1-1; D remains ambiguous. Per germline, CDR1 LGHDT and CDR2 YNNKEL (reference sequence). The length of the CDR3 is 14 residues. With 4 bases removed from V and 1 base from J, the gap between germline ends came to 10 bases. Written as DNA, the CDR3 is TGTGCCAGCAGCCTCACCACGGCGAACACTGAAGCTTTCTTT. It is translated as CASSLTTANTEAFF.